The 13 T cell receptor beta chains below come from one sample, sequenced in a study of cytotoxic CD8 clonotypes in ibrutinib-treated CLL. The data were produced by immunoSEQ multiplex PCR, yet TCRdb's version contains in-frame clones alone and is incomplete. The sample contains around 200,000 clones, more than 75% of which appear only once. The sequences come from PBMCs, collected after 12 months of ibrutinib treatment. The receptors originated from a human donor with chronic lymphocytic leukemia.

V is TRBV5-6 and J is TRBJ2-1; D is unclear. From germline, CDR1 is SGHDT and CDR2 YYEEEE. The CDR3 covers 14 residues. The V end was cut by 4 bases, the J end by 4 bases, with 12 bases between. In DNA, the CDR3 is TGTGCCAGCAGCCCCCATCGGCGTTACAATGAGCAGTTCTTC. This translates into CASSPHRRYNEQFF.

The chain has TRBV2 and TRBJ2-5, with no clear D. Germline V gene sequence: CDR1 SNHLY, CDR2 FYNNEI. CDR3 length equals 15 residues. V lost 7 bases and J lost 4, with 19 bases in between. This CDR3 reads CASNEISRVGETQYF. Written as DNA, the CDR3 is TGTGCCAGCAATGAGATTAGTAGAGTAGGAGAGACCCAGTACTTC.

The rearrangement uses TRBV7-6 and TRBJ2-1; D gene uncertain. Germline-derived CDR1 and CDR2 are SGHVS and FNYEAQ. This CDR3 is built from 13 residues. V shed 1 base and J shed 4 bases, with 5 bases lying between them. CDR3 DNA sequence: TGTGCCAGCAGCTTAGACCGTTACAATGAGCAGTTCTTC. Translation: CASSLDRYNEQFF.

The rearrangement uses TRBV6-1 and TRBJ2-7; no clear D gene. Trimming cost V 2 bases and J 2 bases, with 10 bases left between them. The CDR3 totals 14 residues. Germline V gene lookup returns CDR1 MNHNS and CDR2 SASEGT. The DNA of the CDR3 is TGTGCCAGCAGTGAAAATAGTCCTCCCTACGAGCAGTACTTC. Translation gives CASSENSPPYEQYF.

This clone was counted once. The gene calls are TRBV29-1 and TRBJ1-1; D gene uncertain. Germline V gene data show CDR1 as SQVTM and CDR2 as ANQGSEA. V lost 5 bases and J lost 0, with 10 bases in between. This CDR3 contains 13 residues. The CDR3, as DNA: TGCAGCGTTACACGTGGAATGAACACTGAAGCTTTCTTT. Translated, it gives CSVTRGMNTEAFF.

CDR3 nucleotides: TGTGCCAGCAGCTTCGGCACCGGACTCGATGAGCAGTTCTTC. This sequence encodes CASSFGTGLDEQFF. The chain joins TRBV11-1 to TRBJ2-1; D possibly corresponds to TRBD2 (5 bases). CDR1 SGHAT and CDR2 FQDESV come from the germline V gene (reference sequence). V lost 3 bases and J lost 8, with 14 bases in between. This CDR3 comprises 14 residues.

The chain links TRBV6-5 to TRBJ1-6; D call uncertain. Germline loops: CDR1 MNHEY, CDR2 SVGAGI. V dropped 0 bases and J dropped 7 bases, with 13 bases sitting between them. The CDR3 extends over 16 amino acids. DNA of the CDR3: TGTGCCAGCAGTTACTCCCGCGGCATGGGGAATTCACCCCTCCACTTT. It is translated as CASSYSRGMGNSPLHF.

The V call is TRBV9, the J call TRBJ2-2, with 10 bases that match TRBD2. There are 16 residues in the CDR3. Germline CDR1 SGDLS, CDR2 YYNGEE. Trimming took 2 bases from V and 5 from J; bases not matched to a gene: 6. CDR3 protein: CASSVGLAEGTGELFF. The CDR3 DNA sequence: TGTGCCAGCAGCGTCGGACTAGCGGAGGGTACCGGGGAGCTGTTTTTT. Looking up the rest from reference TRBV9 and TRBJ2-2 gives the full variable domain: DSGVTQTPKHLITATGQRVTLRCSPRSGDLSVYWYQQSLDQGLQFLIQYYNGEERAKGNILERFSAQQFPDLHSELNLSSLELGDSALYFCASSVGLAEGTGELFFGEGSRLTVL.

This rearrangement joins TRBV6-1 to TRBJ2-5; 7 bases fit TRBD2. CDR3 size: 16 residues. The germline V gene has CDR1 MNHNS and CDR2 SASEGT. Trimming took 0 bases from V and 6 from J; bases not matched to a gene: 10. The CDR3 DNA reads as TGTGCCAGCAGTGAAGCTGCGGGGGACTGGGGAAAGACCCAGTACTTC. Translating it yields CASSEAAGDWGKTQYF.

This clone was seen once. This chain links TRBV15 with TRBJ2-1; D call uncertain. V lost 4 bases to trimming and J lost 6 bases, with 4 bases between them. This CDR3 spans 11 amino acids. The germline V gene encodes CDR1 LNHNV and CDR2 YYDKDF (reference sequence). The CDR3 reads CATSKFNEQFF. The CDR3 region has the DNA TGTGCCACCAGCAAGTTCAATGAGCAGTTCTTC.

V usage is TRBV18 and J usage is TRBJ1-1; unclear D gene. The CDR3 is 14 residues long. Germline loops: CDR1 KGHSH, CDR2 LQKENI. V was trimmed by 4 bases and J by 4 bases, leaving 13 bases between them. The CDR3 is CASSLPVRGTEAFF. CDR3 nucleotides: TGTGCCAGCTCACTCCCAGTCCGGGGCACTGAAGCTTTCTTT.

The chain uses TRBV19 and TRBJ2-1; D not certain. Germline CDR1 reads LNHDA; CDR2 reads SQIVND (reference sequence). This CDR3 contains 12 residues. Trimming removed 5 bases from V and 3 bases from J, with 5 bases in between. The CDR3 is CASSPDYNEQFF. DNA of the CDR3: TGTGCCAGTAGTCCAGACTACAATGAGCAGTTCTTC.

This clone was detected once. The V call is TRBV5-3, the J call TRBJ2-3, with no clear D. TRBV5-3 is flagged as an ORF with uncertain function. The germline V and J ends were trimmed by 4 bases and 1 base, with 16 bases remaining between them. This CDR3 has 16 amino acids. The CDR3 region has the DNA TGTGCCAGAAGCCACAGATCCCCGACTCGCACAGATACGCAGTATTTT. This codes for CARSHRSPTRTDTQYF.